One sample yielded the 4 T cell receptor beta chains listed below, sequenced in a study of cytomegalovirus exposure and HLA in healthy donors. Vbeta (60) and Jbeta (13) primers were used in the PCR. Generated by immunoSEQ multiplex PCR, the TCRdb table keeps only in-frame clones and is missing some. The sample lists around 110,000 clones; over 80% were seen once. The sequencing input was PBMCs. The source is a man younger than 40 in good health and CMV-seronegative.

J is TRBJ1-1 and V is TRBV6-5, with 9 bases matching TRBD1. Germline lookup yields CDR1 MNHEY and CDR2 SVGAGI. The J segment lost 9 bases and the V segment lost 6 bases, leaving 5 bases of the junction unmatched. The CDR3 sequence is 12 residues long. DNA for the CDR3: TGTGCCAGCAGATCTACAGGGGGCAAAGCTTTCTTT. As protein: CASRSTGGKAFF.

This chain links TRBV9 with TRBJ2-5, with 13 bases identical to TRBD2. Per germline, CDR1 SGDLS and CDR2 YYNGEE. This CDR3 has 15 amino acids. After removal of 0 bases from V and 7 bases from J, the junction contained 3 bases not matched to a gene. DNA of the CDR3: TGTGCCAGCAGCGTAGGGACTAGCGGGAGTTGGACCCAGTACTTC. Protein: CASSVGTSGSWTQYF. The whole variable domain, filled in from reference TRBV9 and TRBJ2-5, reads DSGVTQTPKHLITATGQRVTLRCSPRSGDLSVYWYQQSLDQGLQFLIQYYNGEERAKGNILERFSAQQFPDLHSELNLSSLELGDSALYFCASSVGTSGSWTQYFGPGTRLLVL.

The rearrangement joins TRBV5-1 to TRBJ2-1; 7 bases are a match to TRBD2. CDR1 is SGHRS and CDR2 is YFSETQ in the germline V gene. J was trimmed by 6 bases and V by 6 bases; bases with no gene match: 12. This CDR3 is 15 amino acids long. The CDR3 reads CASTPAGDSGNEQFF. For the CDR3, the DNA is TGCGCCAGCACCCCGGCGGGGGATTCGGGCAATGAGCAGTTCTTC.

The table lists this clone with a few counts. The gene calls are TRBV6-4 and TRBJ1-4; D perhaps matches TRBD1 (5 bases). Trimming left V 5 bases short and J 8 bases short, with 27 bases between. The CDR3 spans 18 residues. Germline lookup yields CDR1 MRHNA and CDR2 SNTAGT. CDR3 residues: CASSRTPLREGADEKLFF. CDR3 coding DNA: TGTGCCAGCAGTCGCACCCCTCTCAGGGAAGGGGCGGACGAAAAACTGTTTTTT.